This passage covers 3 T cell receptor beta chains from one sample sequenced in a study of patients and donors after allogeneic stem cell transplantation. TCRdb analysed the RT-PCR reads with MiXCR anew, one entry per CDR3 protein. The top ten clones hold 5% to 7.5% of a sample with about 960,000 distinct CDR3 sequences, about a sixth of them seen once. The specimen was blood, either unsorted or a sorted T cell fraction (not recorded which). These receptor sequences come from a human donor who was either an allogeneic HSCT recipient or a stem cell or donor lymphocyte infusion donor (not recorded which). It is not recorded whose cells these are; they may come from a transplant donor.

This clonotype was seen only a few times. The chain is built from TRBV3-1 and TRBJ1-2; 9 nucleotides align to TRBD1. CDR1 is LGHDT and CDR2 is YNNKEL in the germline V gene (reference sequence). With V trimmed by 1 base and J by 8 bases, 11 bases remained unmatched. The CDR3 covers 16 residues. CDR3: CASSQVGTGGMDGYTF. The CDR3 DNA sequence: TGTGCCAGCAGCCAAGTGGGAACAGGGGGCATGGACGGCTACACCTTC. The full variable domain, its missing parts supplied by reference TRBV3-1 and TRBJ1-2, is DTAVSQTPKYLVTQMGNDKSIKCEQNLGHDTMYWYKQDSKKFLKIMFSYNNKELIINETVPNRFSPKSPDKAHLNLHINSLELGDSAVYFCASSQVGTGGMDGYTFGSGTRLTVV.

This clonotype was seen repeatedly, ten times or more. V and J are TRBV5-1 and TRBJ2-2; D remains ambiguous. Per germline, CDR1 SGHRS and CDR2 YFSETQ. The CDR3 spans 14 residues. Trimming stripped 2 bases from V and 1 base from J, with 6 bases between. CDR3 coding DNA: TGCGCCAGCAGCTTCCTGCAGAACACCGGGGAGCTGTTTTTT. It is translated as CASSFLQNTGELFF.

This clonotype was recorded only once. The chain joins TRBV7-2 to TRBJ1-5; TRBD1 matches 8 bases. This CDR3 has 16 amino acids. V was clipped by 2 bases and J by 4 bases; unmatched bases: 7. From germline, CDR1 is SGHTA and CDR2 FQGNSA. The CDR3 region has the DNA TGTGCCAGCAGCTTATCGGGACAGGAGGGAAATCAGCCCCAGCATTTT. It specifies CASSLSGQEGNQPQHF.